Following are 3 T cell receptor beta chains from one sample sequenced in a study of response to subunit inactivated influenza vaccine. Each CDR3 protein gets one entry after TCRdb re-called the RT-PCR reads with MiXCR. The sample carries hundreds of thousands of distinct CDR3 sequences, roughly 25% recorded once. The material sequenced was CD4+ T cells sorted from PBMCs, taken 5 days after vaccination. These receptors came from a man aged 50 to 60 who received an inactivated influenza vaccine.

There are a few counts of this clonotype. This chain uses TRBV6-2 or TRBV6-3 with TRBJ2-7; 14 bases align to TRBD2. Germline V gene sequence: CDR1 MNHEY, CDR2 SVGEGT. V gave up 5 bases and J gave up 0 bases; unmatched junction bases: 15. This CDR3 comprises 20 residues. The CDR3, as DNA: TGTGCCAGCAGTCCCTCCGGACTAGCGGGAGGCCGTTACAGCTCCTACGAGCAGTACTTC. Protein: CASSPSGLAGGRYSSYEQYF.

This clonotype was detected a few times. The V and J genes are TRBV18 and TRBJ2-5; 7 nucleotides match TRBD1. Germline loops: CDR1 KGHSH, CDR2 LQKENI. V trimming: 1 base; J trimming: 7 bases; junction bases outside the gene matches: 6. This CDR3 is 14 amino acids long. Written as DNA, the CDR3 is TGTGCCAGCTCACCACGACAGGGAGAGGGGACCCAGTACTTC. Translated: CASSPRQGEGTQYF. Variable domain in full (rest from reference TRBV18 and TRBJ2-5): NAGVMQNPRHLVRRRGQEARLRCSPMKGHSHVYWYRQLPEEGLKFMVYLQKENIIDESGMPKERFSAEFPKEGPSILRIQQVVRGDSAAYFCASSPRQGEGTQYFGPGTRLLVL.

This clonotype showed up just a few times. The V call is TRBV20-1, the J call TRBJ2-7; D not resolved. Trimming removed 0 bases from V and 2 bases from J, with 5 bases in between. The CDR3 is 12 amino acids. CDR1 DFQATT and CDR2 SNEGSKA come from the germline V gene (reference sequence). Written as DNA, the CDR3 is TGCAGTGCTAGAGATGACACCTACGAGCAGTACTTC. This encodes CSARDDTYEQYF.